This entry describes one T cell receptor beta chain. The data stem from a study of beta chain features in type 1 diabetes. The CDR3 consists of 13 residues. Deletions cut 5 bases from V and 2 bases from J, with 10 bases between. Germline values: CDR1 LNHNV, CDR2 YYDKDF (reference sequence). Reverse transcribing all isolated RNA meant expressed TCRB transcripts were sequenced. The repertoire was sequenced with immunoSEQ multiplex PCR; TCRdb's copy has only in-frame clones and lacks some. The table records about 150,000 clones, 7% to 10% of them present only once. Sequenced: central memory CD4+ T cells from blood. The rearrangement uses TRBV15 and TRBJ2-7; tentatively, D is TRBD1 (6 bases). The sequence derives from a woman in her late teens or twenties in good health. The CDR3 loop reads CATSQRTAYEQYF. For the CDR3, the DNA is TGTGCCACCAGCCAAAGGACAGCCTACGAGCAGTACTTC.